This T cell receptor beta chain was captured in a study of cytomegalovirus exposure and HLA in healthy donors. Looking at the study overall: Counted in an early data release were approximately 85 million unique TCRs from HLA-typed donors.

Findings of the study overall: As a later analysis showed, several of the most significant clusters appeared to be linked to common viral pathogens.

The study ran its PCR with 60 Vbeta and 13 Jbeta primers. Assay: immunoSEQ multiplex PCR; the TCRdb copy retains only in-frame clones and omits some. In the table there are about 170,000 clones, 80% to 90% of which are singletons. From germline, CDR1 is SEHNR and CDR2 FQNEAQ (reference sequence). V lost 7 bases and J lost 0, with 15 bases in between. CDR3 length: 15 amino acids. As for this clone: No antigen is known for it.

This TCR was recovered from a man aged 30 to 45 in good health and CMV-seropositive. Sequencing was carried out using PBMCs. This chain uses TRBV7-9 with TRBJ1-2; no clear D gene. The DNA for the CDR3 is TGTGCCAGCAATGGTGCGGGAAGGGCTAACTATGGCTACACCTTC. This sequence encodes CASNGAGRANYGYTF.